This T cell receptor beta chain was found in a study of Ad26.COV2.S vaccination and SARS-CoV-2 variants. Sequencing was performed with immunoSEQ multiplex PCR; in TCRdb, only in-frame clones are kept and a portion is missing. The sample has roughly 700,000 clones, roughly 90% seen once; the top ten hold 1.5%. This sample's treatment: about 20 received Ad26.COV2.S at low or high dose, single or two shots; about 5 received placebo; per-sample allocation not given. Samples analyzed were those drawn on day 63 after the first vaccine or placebo injection. After removal of 0 bases from V and 3 bases from J, the junction contained 8 bases not matched to a gene. Germline lookup yields CDR1 SGHDN and CDR2 FVKESK. This CDR3 spans 16 amino acids.

The origin of this receptor is a person aged 18 to 59 who received the Ad26.COV2.S COVID-19 vaccine or a placebo. The chain employs TRBV14 and TRBJ2-7; 7 positions agree with TRBD2. Here the sequenced sample was peripheral blood, taken in a trial of Ad26.COV2.S vaccine versus placebo. DNA for the CDR3: TGTGCCAGCAGCCAAGATCTTGGCGGGGGAAACTACGAGCAGTACTTC. Amino acids: CASSQDLGGGNYEQYF.